Listed below are T cell receptor beta chains from one sample, sequenced in a study of shared clonotypes between healthy human individuals. Libraries were prepared by immunoSEQ multiplex PCR; TCRdb keeps only in-frame clonotypes and omits some of them. The repertoire holds millions of clones, over 85% seen once, with over 0.12% in the top ten. The sample was naive CD4+ T cells sorted from blood. These receptors were obtained from a young man in good health. Each CDR3 is given with its conserved first and last residue.

TRBV7-9	CASSLGTGHGDEQFF
TRBV5-1	CASSLLAGNEQFF
TRBV7-6	CASSSRTSGSTDTQYF
TRBV27	CASSRDRLTYEQYF
TRBV10-1	CASSDATGGRYNEQFF
TRBV5-4	CASSPGLPSGFQETQYF
TRBV19	CASSIDLLQGGSPLHF
TRBV28	CASSRGQGGYNEQFF
TRBV5-1	CASSQDRVLNEKLFF
TRBV7-8	CASSPPLSGVNTGELFF
TRBV6-1	CASSPGQVGFNEQFF
TRBV6-5	CASRSAGLGADTQYF
TRBV10-3	CATARPGQGSGELFF
TRBV10-3	CAISGQGGNTEAFF
TRBV6-5	CASSYGTYGYTF
TRBV5-6	CASSIPGLLSTQYF
TRBV2	CASRPWDNSYEQYF
TRBV7-2	CASSLAGAGSRYF
TRBV13	CASSLGPGQKLFF
TRBV9	CASSVGQFTDTQYF
TRBV30	CAWSVQWTLYGYTF
TRBV12-5	CASGLTRVPLHF
TRBV25-1	CASSVTGGGGNTIYF
TRBV2	CASTGEGYEQYF
TRBV15	CATSKLRIVGTNEQFF
TRBV10-2	CASSEWTNNSPLHF
TRBV7-2	CASSLETSGYNEQFF
TRBV25-1	CASSAWPGGNYEQYF
TRBV6-5	CASSYLGNSSPLHF
TRBV2	CASRERQGAGELFF
TRBV10-2	CASSELSYEQYF
TRBV11-2	CASRGGGVEQFF
TRBV4-3	CASSLKLGNTIYF
TRBV4-1	CASSLLAGGGVTDTQYF
TRBV28	CASTKPGSKNSPLHF
TRBV29-1	CSVGGYYGYTF
TRBV6-1	CASSEQGAEIAFF
TRBV5-1	CASSVDRGPYNEQFF
TRBV4-1	CASSQEASTYNEQFF
TRBV6-6	CASSYRTFTDTQYF
TRBV25-1	CASSPRDSRLSSYNEQFF
TRBV30	CAWSSVGRDGIQYF
TRBV10-3	CAISESNPLGDGYTF
TRBV2	CASTDTYEQYF
TRBV10-3	CAIGSDSTSYEQYF
TRBV19	CASSIGGAYNEQFF
TRBV4-1	CASSILAGVETQYF
TRBV29-1	CSVEDLRGVNGYTF
TRBV7-8	CASSLDSGGANTGELFF
TRBV5-4	CASSLEAYEQYF
TRBV7-2	CASSLATVVTSDTQYF
TRBV5-1	CASSLGTVQETQYF
TRBV2	CASSSGQGKETQYF
TRBV2	CASRRDSTNYGYTF
TRBV7-9	CASSYVLETQYF
TRBV18	CASSRKAPDRGENSPLHF
TRBV5-1	CASTQTGSHGAGELFF
TRBV25-1	CASSSLTGETDTQYF